This T cell receptor (beta chain) was recovered during a study of T cells after yellow fever vaccination. TCRdb re-called the 5' RACE reads through MiXCR, storing one row per CDR3 protein. This sample has about 330,000 distinct CDR3 sequences; 8.1% occur once, and the top ten carry approximately 16%. The V end was cut by 5 bases, the J end by 8 bases, with 14 bases between. CDR1 and CDR2 (germline): KGHDR, SFDVKD. The CDR3 contains 14 residues. The rearrangement links TRBV24-1 to TRBJ2-2; D ambiguous. The material was PBMCs, obtained about 49 days after the first yellow fever vaccination. The origin of this receptor is a man aged 18 to 30 who received the YFV17D yellow fever vaccine. CDR3 in DNA: TGTGCCACCAGTGCAATCTCTGGAGCAGGGGAGCTGTTTTTT. Translation gives CATSAISGAGELFF.